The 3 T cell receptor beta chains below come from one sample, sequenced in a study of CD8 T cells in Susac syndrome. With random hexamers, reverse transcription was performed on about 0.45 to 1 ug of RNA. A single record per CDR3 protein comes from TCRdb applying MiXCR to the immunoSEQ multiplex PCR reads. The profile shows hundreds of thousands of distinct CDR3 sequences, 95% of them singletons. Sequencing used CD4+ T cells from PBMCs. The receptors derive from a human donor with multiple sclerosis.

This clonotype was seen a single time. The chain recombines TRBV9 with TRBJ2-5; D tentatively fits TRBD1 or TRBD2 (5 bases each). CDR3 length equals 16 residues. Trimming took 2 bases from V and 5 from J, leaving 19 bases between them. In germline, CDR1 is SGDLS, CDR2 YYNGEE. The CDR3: CASSVDASGGRETQYF. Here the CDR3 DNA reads TGTGCCAGCAGCGTCGATGCCTCTGGGGGACGGGAGACCCAGTACTTC.

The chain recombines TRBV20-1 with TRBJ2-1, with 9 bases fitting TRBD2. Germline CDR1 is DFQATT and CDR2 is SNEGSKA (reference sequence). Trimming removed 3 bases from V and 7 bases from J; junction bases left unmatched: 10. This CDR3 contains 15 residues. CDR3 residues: CSARTVAGERNEQFF. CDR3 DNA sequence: TGCAGTGCTAGGACGGTAGCGGGAGAAAGGAATGAGCAGTTCTTC.

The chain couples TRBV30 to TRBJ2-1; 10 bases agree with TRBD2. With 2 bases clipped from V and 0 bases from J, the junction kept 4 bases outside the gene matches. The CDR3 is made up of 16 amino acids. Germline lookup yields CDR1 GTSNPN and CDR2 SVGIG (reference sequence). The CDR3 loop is CAWSSWTSGSYNEQFF. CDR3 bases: TGTGCCTGGAGTTCCTGGACTAGCGGCTCCTACAATGAGCAGTTCTTC.